The sequence of this TCR beta chain was determined in a study of regulatory T cells in long-lasting Graves disease. Arm-PCR of CDR3 regions and iRepertoire HTBI primers were used to build TCR beta libraries. TCRdb recomputed calls from the multiplex PCR reads with MiXCR, one row per CDR3 protein. The sample has hundreds of thousands of distinct CDR3 sequences, about 22% seen once. This clonotype was seen a few times. Documented time point: persistent/refractory GD, antithyroid drugs over 5 years with positive TRAb. Extracted RNA from PBMCs served as the source of the TCR library. Germline assignment: CDR1 MDHEN and CDR2 SYDVKM. V was cut by 8 bases and J by 5 bases, with 19 bases left in between. The CDR3 covers 15 residues.

The receptor comes from a female donor with Graves disease. The sequencing used peripheral blood mononuclear cells (PBMCs), collected when the disease was refractory, from a patient treated with antithyroid drugs. V and J are TRBV28 and TRBJ2-4, with D perhaps TRBD2 (6 bases). CDR3 in DNA: TGTGCCAGCGCCGATGGAGGGCGCCTGGAAAACATTCAGTACTTC. Amino acid sequence: CASADGGRLENIQYF.